This TCR beta chain is from a study of T cell responses to AZD1222 COVID-19 vaccine listed by TCRdb under 2021. Study-level background: AZD1222 recipients with second doses at about 4 weeks or about 12 weeks were pooled, because spike-specific TCR depth and breadth did not differ between schedules. A total of just over 230 trial participants underwent TCR sequencing, of whom about 210 had received two doses of AZD1222 and around 25 had received two doses of the MenACWY control vaccine. Trial participants were enrolled into age subgroups of 18-55, 56-69 and 70-plus years, which contained about 150, 27 and 61 TCR-sequenced participants, respectively.

Summary of the overall study and its limitations: Nearly half of unique spike-specific TCRs reportedly recognized epitopes outside regions mutated in the B.1.351 and B.1.1.7 variants. The 56-69-year group was small, and its depth increase did not reach significance, likely because of low power. CD4 TCRs associated with the vaccine covered the entire spike protein, and the dominant responses were in regions 160-218 and 743-854. Spike-specific TCR breadth and depth rose significantly after two AZD1222 doses compared with day 0 and with MenACWY recipients. Participants were mostly white British and included more females than males, and it was suggested by the authors that clonal diversity may have been underestimated. Conclusions about previously exposed vaccinees are limited, since just six AZD1222 recipients were seropositive for SARS-CoV-2 at baseline. Because no samples from the day 14 peak response were available, repertoires could be characterized only after the peak T cell response.

Remarks on this clone: The antigen it recognizes is unknown. No much larger clonotype is one base removed from it; base qualities were not supplied.

The sample's time point label is to be understood as: baseline before first vaccination. Vaccinee samples were obtained from the UK trials COV001 and COV002, which included a single-blind randomized controlled phase 2/3 trial of AZD1222 (ChAdOx1 nCoV-19) in healthy adults. For TCRbeta chain sequencing, PBMC samples from trial participants were taken at day 0 and at day 28 after the second dose. The germline V gene yields SGDLS for CDR1 and YYNGEE for CDR2. V drops 3 bases and J drops 4 bases, leaving 16 bases in between. The CDR3 goes from the cysteine to the phenylalanine over 15 residues. The only DNA kept is the CDR3, 45 bases in frame from the first base. The CDR3 regions of human TCRbeta chains were analyzed by immunosequencing. As for how the authors treated the data: Repertoire TCRs were matched against a reference library of SARS-CoV-2-specific TCRs generated with the MIRA antigen-specificity platform. Breadth meant the fraction of unique TCRs that were SARS-CoV-2-associated, whereas depth meant the fraction of total T cells that were SARS-CoV-2-associated. Using the MIRA data, each spike-specific TCR was assigned both to the spike region to which the TCR was reactive and to a CD4 or CD8 class. Log10-transformed breadth and depth values were compared by one-way ANOVA with Sidak's multiple comparisons tests. Sourced from immuneACCESS, this table was stored by TCRdb with only in-frame sequences that have V and J called. A share of the clones is absent; for the studies checked, an unresolved V gene accounts for under half, and the remainder has no known explanation. D and trimming come from the DNA, and the V and J calls and clone size come from that table. The sample table contains approximately 120,000 clones; only one count was recorded for approximately 90% of them. The ten largest account for approximately 17% of the sample.

The TCR originated in an adult in good health. The rearrangement joined TRBV9 to TRBJ1-1, with the D segment identity uncertain. The starting material was peripheral blood, obtained on day 0 of AZD1222 vaccination. The CDR3 reads CASSERPGVSTEAFF. The bases read TGTGCCAGCAGCGAGCGCCCCGGGGTTAGCACTGAAGCTTTCTTT.